This T cell receptor (beta chain) was found in a study of T cell responses to AZD1222 COVID-19 vaccine. Study findings and constraints: Just six AZD1222 recipients were seropositive at baseline. Breadth and depth of Spike-specific TCRs rose after two AZD1222 doses.

Assay used: immunoSEQ multiplex PCR; TCRdb lists only in-frame clones, some missing. There are under 150,000 clones in the sample; roughly 88% occur only once, and about 1.9% lies in the top ten. For this clone: What it binds is not known.

Sequencing was performed on peripheral blood, taken 28 days after the second AZD1222 dose. This clonotype originated in an adult who received the AZD1222 COVID-19 vaccine.

CDR3 sequence: CASSIDKGDGRDYGYTF. CDR3 sequence (DNA): TGTGCCAGTAGTATAGATAAAGGGGACGGGAGAGACTATGGCTACACCTTC. The J gene is TRBJ1-2, the V gene TRBV19; TRBD1 might be the D (5 bases). This CDR3 has 17 amino acids. In germline, CDR1 is LNHDA, CDR2 SQIVND (reference sequence). V lost 0 bases and J 3 bases, leaving 17 bases between the germline ends.